The present T cell receptor (beta chain) was sequenced within a study of T cell repertoires in cytomegalovirus infection. Looking at the study overall: Public TCR beta signature analysis indicated the presence of both CMV infection and matching HLA type.

Study findings and constraints: The study found HLA-C-restricted CMV-specific TCR beta clonotypes dominating the ex vivo response. The study identified carriers of CMV plus the relevant HLA from cumulative public TCR beta family frequency.

In regard to this clonotype: Its antigen remains unknown.

CDR1 is SGHDN and CDR2 is FVKESK in the germline V gene. The CDR3 runs to 14 residues. Trimming pared 0 bases from V and 5 bases from J, leaving 7 bases between. Via MiXCR, TCRdb re-called the reads, giving one row per CDR3 protein. This table has about 490,000 distinct CDR3 sequences, less than 30% appearing once. This clonotype was obtained from a human donor in good health (CMV status not recorded). Some clones in this sample may be carry-over from other donors' samples. The specimen sequenced was PBMCs. This chain uses TRBV14 with TRBJ2-2; D unresolved. The CDR3: CASSQDVRTGELFF. CDR3 nucleotide sequence: TGTGCCAGCAGCCAAGACGTCAGGACCGGGGAGCTGTTTTTT.